This record looks at one T cell receptor beta chain sequence and its context. The CDR3 is made up of 12 amino acids. The V end lost 5 bases, the J end lost 7 bases, and 14 bases lay between the germline ends. Germline V gives CDR1 GTSNPN, CDR2 SVGIG (reference sequence). Under the authors' procedure: Reference gene primer amplification in the assay estimated nucleated cell counts. Data came from immunoSEQ multiplex PCR; TCRdb stores just in-frame clones and leaves some out. V, J and clone size are taken as reported in that table, and D and trimming were inferred from the DNA itself. This sample yields roughly 190,000 clones, of which less than 90% are seen a single time; around 20% belongs to the top ten. This sample was included in a study of blood T cell repertoires in COVID-19. Study summary: T cells, B-cell-depleted T cells, or PBMCs provided the cDNA or gDNA that served as material.

The sample was peripheral blood. The rearrangement uses TRBV30 and TRBJ1-2, with a weak D call TRBD1 (5 bases). The TCR originated in a human donor in a cohort sampled during active COVID-19. CDR3 protein: CAWVREAIGYTF. The DNA of the CDR3 is TGTGCCTGGGTCAGGGAAGCGATTGGCTACACCTTC.